The present T cell receptor beta chain was sequenced within a study of T cells expressing NK-cell markers. Turning to the study itself: The study sequenced eight donors, seven HCMV-seropositive and one seronegative.

In germline, CDR1 is DFQATT, CDR2 SNEGSKA (reference sequence). This CDR3 is 14 amino acids long. TCRdb processed the 5' RACE reads again and assigns one entry to each CDR3 protein, with no DNA. The sample table includes a few hundred thousand distinct CDR3 sequences. The chain couples TRBV20-1 to TRBJ1-5. The TCR sequence derives from a man between 18 and 29 years old in good health. Sequenced material: blood T cells: a sorted CD56 or NKG2C T cell subset, CD4+ or CD8+ T cells, or bulk PBMC T cells (not recorded which). CDR3 in amino acids: CSATQGYSNQPQHF.